A single T cell receptor (beta chain) is shown here with its context. The sample is drawn from a study of T cells after yellow fever vaccination. TCRdb used MiXCR to reprocess the 5' RACE reads, holding one entry per CDR3 protein. Of 300,000 to 400,000 distinct CDR3 sequences detected, roughly a tenth appear once; the ten largest clones hold 3% to 3.5%. V trimming: 1 base; J trimming: 6 bases; junction bases outside the gene matches: 5. Germline V gives CDR1 LGHNA, CDR2 YSLEER. The CDR3 length is 14 residues. The TCR comes from a man between 18 and 35 years old who received the YFV17D yellow fever vaccine. This chain connects TRBV4-3 to TRBJ1-2; the match to TRBD1 covers 7 bases. The sample in question was CD4+ T cells sorted from PBMCs, obtained 45 days after the yellow fever booster vaccination. The CDR3 DNA reads TGCGCCAGCAGCCAAGTAATAACAGGGGATGGCTACACCTTC. Encoded protein: CASSQVITGDGYTF.